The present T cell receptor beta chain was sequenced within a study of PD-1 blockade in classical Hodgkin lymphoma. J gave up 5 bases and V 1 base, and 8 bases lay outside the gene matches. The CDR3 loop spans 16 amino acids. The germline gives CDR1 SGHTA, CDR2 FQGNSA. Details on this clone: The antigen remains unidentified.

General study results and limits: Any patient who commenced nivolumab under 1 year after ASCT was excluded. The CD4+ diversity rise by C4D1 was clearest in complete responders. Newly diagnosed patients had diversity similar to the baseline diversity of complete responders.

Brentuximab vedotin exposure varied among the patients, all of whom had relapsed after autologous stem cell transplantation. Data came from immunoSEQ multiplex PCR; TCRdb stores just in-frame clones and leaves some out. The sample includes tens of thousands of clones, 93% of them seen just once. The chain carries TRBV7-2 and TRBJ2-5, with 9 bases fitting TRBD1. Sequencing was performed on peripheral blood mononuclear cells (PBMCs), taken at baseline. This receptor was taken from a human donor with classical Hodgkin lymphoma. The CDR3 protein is CASSLVWRQGGETQYF. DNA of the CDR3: TGTGCCAGCAGCTTAGTGTGGCGACAGGGGGGGGAGACCCAGTACTTC.